Listed below are T cell receptor beta chains from one sample, sequenced in a study of PD-L1 blockade in urothelial cancer. Using immunoSEQ multiplex PCR, the repertoire was profiled, and TCRdb retains in-frame clones only, with some absent. The sample yields more than 35,000 clones, roughly 86% seen once. This specimen was PBMCs, taken around atezolizumab (anti-PD-L1) treatment. The receptors were gathered from a man between 60 and 75 years old with urothelial cancer. Each CDR3 is given with its conserved first and last residue. The D gene is left open where the match is weak. Clone size appears in some rows only: once, few, many, or a class for an expanded clone.

>.|.|17|TRBJ2-2|TRBV7-2
TGTGCCAGCAGCTTAGCGGGCGGGCCGGTTAACACCGGGGAGCTGTTTTTT
CASSLAGGPVNTGELFF
>.|.|12|TRBJ1-1|TRBV29-1
TGCAGCGTTGTATTCCCGGACACTGAAGCTTTCTTT
CSVVFPDTEAFF
>.|.|12|TRBJ2-2|TRBV28
TGTGCCAGCAGTTTCTACACCGGGGAGCTGTTTTTT
CASSFYTGELFF
>.|TRBD2|16|TRBJ2-1|TRBV7-6
TGTGCCAGCAGCCCGATGGCGGGGGGCTCCCACAATGAGCAGTTCTTC
CASSPMAGGSHNEQFF
>.|.|16|TRBJ1-2|TRBV6-4
TGTGCCAGCATTGACCGGGGGGAGCAAGCTAACTATGGCTACACCTTC
CASIDRGEQANYGYTF
>.|.|14|TRBJ2-7|TRBV11-2
TGTGCCAGCAGCTTAGACAGTTTTACCTACGAGCAGTACTTC
CASSLDSFTYEQYF
>.|TRBD2|15|TRBJ2-5|TRBV28
TGTGCCAGCAGCCCACTAGCGGCCCTTCAAGAGACCCAGTACTTC
CASSPLAALQETQYF
>.|TRBD2|16|TRBJ2-1|TRBV30
TGTGCCTGGAGTGTACCGGGACTAGCGGGAGTCCATGAGCAGTTCTTC
CAWSVPGLAGVHEQFF
>.|TRBD1|15|TRBJ2-7|TRBV7-2
TGTGCCAGCAGCTTAGGTGGGACAGGGAATTACGAGCAGTACTTC
CASSLGGTGNYEQYF
>.|TRBD2|14|TRBJ2-5|TRBV7-2
TGTGCCAGCGCGGTGGGCCCGGGGGGAGAGACCCAGTACTTC
CASAVGPGGETQYF
>many|TRBD1|13|TRBJ1-2|TRBV19
TGTGCCAGTAGCGCAGGGGGCCTGGTTGGCTACACCTTC
CASSAGGLVGYTF
>once|TRBD1|15|TRBJ1-1|TRBV7-2
TGTGCCAGCAGAGGAACAGGGGGGGGAAGCACTGAAGCTTTCTTT
CASRGTGGGSTEAFF
>.|TRBD1|16|TRBJ1-1|TRBV5-6
TGTGCCAACAGCCTACAGGGGTTCAGTGGGAACACTGAAGCTTTCTTT
CANSLQGFSGNTEAFF
>.|TRBD2|14|TRBJ2-7|TRBV19
TGTGCCAGTAGTGTCGTCGGGGGGTCCTACGAGCAGTACTTC
CASSVVGGSYEQYF
>.|.|14|TRBJ1-4|TRBV30
TGTGCCTGGAGTGCAGCGGACCCGTCAGGAAAACTGTTTTTT
CAWSAADPSGKLFF
>.|TRBD1|14|TRBJ1-2|TRBV5-1
TGCGCCAGCAGCCCCGGGACAGGGGATGGGGGCTACACCTTC
CASSPGTGDGGYTF
>.|TRBD2|14|TRBJ2-2|TRBV10-2
TGCGCCAGCAGGAGACTAGCGGACACCGGGGAGCTGTTTTTT
CASRRLADTGELFF
>few|.|13|TRBJ1-2|TRBV6-6
TGTGCCAGCAAACCCGACGGGATCTATGGCTACACCTTC
CASKPDGIYGYTF
>.|TRBD2|15|TRBJ2-7|TRBV28
TGTGCCAGCAGTTTATCGCGGGGGACTTCCTACGAGCAGTACTTC
CASSLSRGTSYEQYF
>.|.|11|TRBJ1-1|TRBV6-5
TGTGCCACCCAGGGGAGTTCTGAAGCTTTCTTT
CATQGSSEAFF
>.|TRBD2|15|TRBJ2-1|TRBV5-1
TGCGCCAGCAGCTTGCAGACTAGCGGTAAGAATGAGCAGTTCTTC
CASSLQTSGKNEQFF
>.|TRBD1|20|TRBJ1-5|TRBV7-8
TGTGCCAGCAGCCCTACGAAGAACCGGGACAGTTTTTATAGCAATCAGCCCCAGCATTTT
CASSPTKNRDSFYSNQPQHF
>.|TRBD2|14|TRBJ2-5|TRBV6-1
TGTGCCAGCAGTGGGTGGCGGGGGGGAGAGACCCAGTACTTC
CASSGWRGGETQYF
>.|.|13|TRBJ1-2|TRBV5-5
TGTGCCAGCAGCACCGGACTCAACTATGGCTACACCTTC
CASSTGLNYGYTF
>once|.|14|TRBJ1-4|TRBV28
TGTGCCAGTTGGAACCAGGGAACTAATGAAAAACTGTTTTTT
CASWNQGTNEKLFF
>.|TRBD1|18|TRBJ1-2|TRBV4-2
TGTGCCAGCAGCCCTCGACAGGGGGCGGGGTCAGGTGGTTATGGCTACACCTTC
CASSPRQGAGSGGYGYTF
>.|TRBD1|14|TRBJ1-2|TRBV28
TGTGCCAGCAGTTCGAGACAGGGCCACTATGGCTACACCTTC
CASSSRQGHYGYTF
>.|.|16|TRBJ1-2|TRBV27
TGTGCCAGCAGTTCCCTCCGGAGACAGCTAAAGGGTGGCTACACCTTC
CASSSLRRQLKGGYTF
>.|.|14|TRBJ2-1|TRBV10-2
TGCGCCAGCACCCCGACACTGGCTGGCAATGAGCAGTTCTTC
CASTPTLAGNEQFF
>.|TRBD1|15|TRBJ1-5|TRBV4-1
TGCGCCAGCAGACAGGGGGCGCGAAGCAATCAGCCCCAGCATTTT
CASRQGARSNQPQHF
>many|TRBD1|16|TRBJ1-5|TRBV28
TGTGCCAGCAGTTTGCTAAGGGGGCTTAGCAATCAGCCCCAGCATTTT
CASSLLRGLSNQPQHF
>few|.|15|TRBJ2-7|TRBV18
TGTGCCAGCTCACCACCAAGGACAGCAACCTACGAGCAGTACTTC
CASSPPRTATYEQYF
>.|TRBD2|17|TRBJ2-1|TRBV4-2
TGTGCCAGCAGCCAAGATTGGAGCGGGAGGATCCCCAATGAGCAGTTCTTC
CASSQDWSGRIPNEQFF
>once|TRBD1|10|TRBJ2-7|TRBV2
TGTGCCAGCAGAGGGACAGGGGGCTTCTTC
CASRGTGGFF
>.|TRBD1|14|TRBJ1-2|TRBV5-1
TGCGCCAGCAGCGAAGGGACAGCTAACTATGGCTACACCTTC
CASSEGTANYGYTF
>.|TRBD1|14|TRBJ2-7|TRBV5-8
TGTGCCAGCAGCTCCGGACAGGGGGAGAGAGAGCAGTACTTC
CASSSGQGEREQYF
>.|TRBD2|16|TRBJ2-1|TRBV4-3
TGCGCCAGCAGCCAAGATTGGGCGGGAGGGATGCGGGAGCAGTTCTTC
CASSQDWAGGMREQFF
>.|.|16|TRBJ1-5|TRBV7-8
TGTGCCAGCAGCTTAATCCGAATCACAGTAGATCAGCCCCAGCATTTT
CASSLIRITVDQPQHF
>.|TRBD1|15|TRBJ1-3|TRBV11-2
TGTGCCAGCAGCTTCCGGACAGGGGGGCTAAACACCATATATTTT
CASSFRTGGLNTIYF
>.|TRBD2|13|TRBJ2-5|TRBV6-6
TGTGCCAGCAACGGGAGGCCCTCTGAGACCCAGTACTTC
CASNGRPSETQYF
>.|TRBD2|14|TRBJ2-7|TRBV28
TGTGCCAGCAGCCCCAGGCGGGAGTTTCCCGAGCAGTACTTC
CASSPRREFPEQYF
>.|.|13|TRBJ2-3|TRBV7-9
TGTGCCAGCAGCTCCCCCTTTGTAGATACGCAGTATTTT
CASSSPFVDTQYF
>.|TRBD2|18|TRBJ2-5|TRBV7-2
TGTGCCAGCAGCTTAGCGGCTAGCGGGGGGGCTGTTCAAGAGACCCAGTACTTC
CASSLAASGGAVQETQYF
>medium-sized|TRBD1|17|TRBJ1-2|TRBV7-9
TGTGCCAGCAGCTTACCCGGACTCGGACAGGGGGTGTATGGCTACACCTTC
CASSLPGLGQGVYGYTF
>.|TRBD1|12|TRBJ1-2|TRBV29-1
TGCAGCGTTGAAGAAGACAGGGACGGCTACACCTTC
CSVEEDRDGYTF
>.|.|15|TRBJ2-2|TRBV5-1
TGCGCCAGCAGCTCTACGACATTAGGCACCGGGGAGCTGTTTTTT
CASSSTTLGTGELFF
>.|TRBD1|16|TRBJ1-4|TRBV15
TGTGCCACCAGCAGGCTTGGACAGGCTGTTAATGAAAAACTGTTTTTT
CATSRLGQAVNEKLFF
>.|.|15|TRBJ2-3|TRBV5-1
TGCGCCAGCAGCCCCCTCAGCCCGTTCCAGGGTACGCAGTATTTT
CASSPLSPFQGTQYF
>.|.|15|TRBJ1-5|TRBV27
TGTGCCAGCAGTTTGGGGCCGGGCAGCAATCAGCCCCAGCATTTT
CASSLGPGSNQPQHF
>.|TRBD2|21|TRBJ2-7|TRBV27
TGTGCCAGCAGTTTATCGGGCCCCGGCCGGGGACTAGCGGGGGACTTCTACGAGCAGTACTTC
CASSLSGPGRGLAGDFYEQYF